One and the same sample provided the 30 T cell receptor beta chains below, sequenced in a study of metastatic and nonmetastatic thyroid tumors. MiXCR reprocessed the PCR reads for TCRdb. The table records around 20,000 clones, around 16% of them present only once. There were no patients who had received any treatment before thyroid surgery. The specimen was blood. These receptors originate from a female donor with papillary thyroid cancer or a benign thyroid nodule (not recorded which). Some clones in this sample may be carry-over from other donors' samples.

This clone was seen repeatedly, ten times or more. The V gene is TRBV24-1, the J gene TRBJ2-7, with 9 nucleotides matching TRBD1. Germline V gives CDR1 KGHDR, CDR2 SFDVKD. The V and J ends lost 3 bases and 5 bases, in that order; junction bases with no gene match: 10. There are 16 residues in the CDR3. The CDR3 sequence: CATSDSHRDRADEQYF. The DNA for the CDR3 is TGTGCCACCAGTGATAGCCACCGGGACAGGGCCGACGAGCAGTACTTC.

This clone was observed at least ten times. CDR3 nucleotides: TGTGCCAGCAGCCTCCCCGGTTCTGGGGCCAACGTCCTGACTTTC. Its protein product is CASSLPGSGANVLTF. This chain uses TRBV3-1 with TRBJ2-6; D gene ambiguous. Trimming stripped 4 bases from V and 1 base from J, with 8 bases between. This CDR3 region has 15 residues. Germline CDR1 and CDR2: LGHDT and YNNKEL (reference sequence).

This clone was counted ten times or more. J is TRBJ2-6 and V is TRBV6-4, with D hard to call. CDR1 is MRHNA, CDR2 SNTAGT, per germline. This CDR3 is built from 16 residues. With 0 bases removed from V and 0 bases from J, the gap between germline ends came to 6 bases. The CDR3 region has the DNA TGTGCCAGCAGTGACTCGATCGACTCTGGGGCCAACGTCCTGACTTTC. It yields the protein CASSDSIDSGANVLTF.

At least ten counts were recorded for this clone. The chain links TRBV12-3 or TRBV12-4 to TRBJ1-5; D is possibly TRBD1 (5 bases). The CDR3 is made up of 14 amino acids. Trimming left V 5 bases short and J 3 bases short, with 11 bases between. This CDR3 reads CASSVDSFNQPQHF. The CDR3 nucleotides are TGTGCCAGCAGTGTAGACAGTTTCAATCAGCCCCAGCATTTT.

A remark on this clone: Possible read error: a much larger clone is one base away. The chain employs TRBV5-1 and TRBJ2-1; D possibly matches TRBD1 or TRBD2 (5 bases each). Germline assignment: CDR1 SGHRS and CDR2 YFSETQ. There are 14 residues in the CDR3. DNA for the CDR3: TGCGCCAGCAGCGGGGCTAGCTCCTACAATGAGCAGCTCTTC. It codes for CASSGASSYNEQLF.

This clone has a count of ten or more. The chain recombines TRBV7-3 with TRBJ2-7; the D is unclear. CDR1 and CDR2 (germline): SGHTA, FQGTGA. There are 13 residues in the CDR3. V lost 2 bases and J 5 bases, leaving 10 bases between the germline ends. The CDR3 DNA reads as TGTGCCAGCAGCTTATCCGTCGATCACGAGCAGTACTTC. Translation: CASSLSVDHEQYF.

The chain uses TRBV7-8 and TRBJ2-2, with D perhaps TRBD1 (5 bases). The length of the CDR3 is 15 residues. CDR1 SGHVS and CDR2 FQNEAQ come from the germline V gene. Trimming stripped 3 bases from V and 4 bases from J, with 12 bases between. This CDR3 reads CASSFRGQLTGELFF. CDR3 bases: TGTGCCAGCAGCTTTAGGGGCCAGCTCACCGGGGAGCTGTTTTTT.

This clone was picked up many times. This chain joins TRBV5-1 and TRBJ2-7, with 9 bases identical to TRBD2. CDR3 length: 14 residues. Germline CDR1 is SGHRS and CDR2 is YFSETQ. V trimming: 4 bases; J trimming: 1 base; junction bases outside the gene matches: 3. The CDR3 DNA is TGCGCCAGCAGCCCTAGCGGGGCATCCTACGAGCAGTACTTC. Protein product: CASSPSGASYEQYF.

There are many counts of this clone. The rearrangement links TRBV3-1 to TRBJ2-3; 9 nucleotides line up with TRBD2. The CDR3 extends over 13 amino acids. V lost 9 bases and J lost 3; bases outside the gene matches: 4. Germline V lookup: CDR1 LGHDT, CDR2 YNNKEL (reference sequence). This CDR3 is CASAGGETDTQYF. Here the CDR3 DNA reads TGTGCCAGTGCGGGAGGGGAGACAGATACGCAGTATTTT.

The chain has TRBV18 and TRBJ2-7, with D possibly called TRBD1 or TRBD2 (5 bases each). Germline V gene sequence: CDR1 KGHSH, CDR2 LQKENI. Trimming cost V 1 base and J 2 bases, with 9 bases left between them. This CDR3 is 14 amino acids long. The CDR3 region has the DNA TGTGCCAGCTCACCACAAGGGACCCCCTACGAGCAGTACTTC. It specifies CASSPQGTPYEQYF.

This clone was seen many times. This chain connects TRBV5-1 to TRBJ1-1; D ambiguous. The V and J ends lost 4 bases and 3 bases respectively, with 10 bases between them. CDR3 size: 13 residues. Germline V gene lookup returns CDR1 SGHRS and CDR2 YFSETQ. As DNA, the CDR3 is TGCGCCAGCAGCGCCCGGTTGGACACTGAAGCTTTCTTT. It specifies CASSARLDTEAFF.

This clone has at least ten counts. The chain combines TRBV19 with TRBJ1-5; D unclear. This CDR3 has 11 residues. V gave up 6 bases and J gave up 6 bases, with 6 bases separating them. The germline gives CDR1 LNHDA, CDR2 SQIVND (reference sequence). This CDR3 reads CASRVFQPQHF. CDR3 in DNA: TGTGCCAGTAGGGTATTTCAGCCCCAGCATTTT. Full variable domain (missing parts from reference TRBV19 and TRBJ1-5): DGGITQSPKYLFRKEGQNVTLSCEQNLNHDAMYWYRQDPGQGLRLIYYSQIVNDFQKGDIAEGYSVSREKKESFPLTVTSAQKNPTAFYLCASRVFQPQHFGDGTRLSIL.

Points on this clone: The CDR3 does not end in the conserved phenylalanine or tryptophan, so this is likely a read error. The rearrangement uses TRBV5-6 and TRBJ2-2; D might be TRBD2 (6 bases). Trimming removed 6 bases at V and 9 bases at J, with 15 bases between. Per germline, CDR1 SGHDT and CDR2 YYEEEE. The length of the CDR3 is 13 residues. Here the CDR3 reads CASNSPTSRELFL. CDR3 in DNA: TGTGCCAGCAACTCCCCGACTAGTAGGGAGCTGTTTCTT.

This clone was observed at least ten times. The rearrangement joins TRBV19 to TRBJ2-6, with D tentatively TRBD1 (6 bases). CDR3 length equals 17 residues. CDR1 is LNHDA and CDR2 is SQIVND in the germline V gene (reference sequence). Trimming left V 9 bases short and J 1 base short, with 19 bases between. The CDR3 loop reads CASYPRGQSSGANVLTF. The CDR3 nucleotides read TGTGCCAGCTACCCACGCGGACAGTCTTCTGGGGCCAACGTCCTGACTTTC.

This clone was counted many times. The chain carries TRBV29-1 and TRBJ2-7; tentative D call: TRBD1 (6 bases). Between the trimmed V and J ends, which lost 3 bases and 6 bases, there was a span of 18 bases. The CDR3 totals 14 residues. The germline gives CDR1 SQVTM, CDR2 ANQGSEA. Here the CDR3 DNA reads TGCAGCGTTGAGTCGGGCAGGGGCCGGGCCGAGCAGTACTTC. As protein: CSVESGRGRAEQYF.

At least ten counts were recorded for this clone. The gene calls are TRBV4-1 and TRBJ2-1; TRBD2 agrees at 10 bases. The CDR3 runs 15 residues. Germline V gene sequence: CDR1 MGHRA, CDR2 YSYEKL. Trimming took 0 bases from V and 7 from J; bases not matched to a gene: 3. In nucleotides, the CDR3 is TGCGCCAGCAGCCAAGACCCAGCGGGAGGGAATGAGCAGTTCTTC. This encodes CASSQDPAGGNEQFF.

This clone was picked up many times. The chain combines TRBV5-1 with TRBJ2-1; 7 bases align to TRBD1. Germline V CDR1 and CDR2: SGHRS, YFSETQ. The CDR3 contains 15 residues. V gave up 4 bases and J gave up 0 bases; unmatched junction bases: 4. CDR3 bases: TGCGCCAGCAGCCCCCGACAGGGCTCCTACAATGAGCAGTTCTTC. Translating it yields CASSPRQGSYNEQFF.

This clone was counted many times. V usage is TRBV3-1 and J usage is TRBJ2-7, with 7 bases identical to TRBD1. J lost 3 bases, V lost 1 base, and 3 bases had no gene match. CDR1 is LGHDT, CDR2 YNNKEL, per germline (reference sequence). The CDR3 extends over 14 amino acids. The CDR3 here is CASSQAGQSYEQYF. DNA of the CDR3: TGTGCCAGCAGCCAAGCGGGACAGAGCTACGAGCAGTACTTC.

This clone was seen many times. This same CDR3 is encoded by further DNA sequences in the sample. The chain recombines TRBV11-2 with TRBJ1-2; no firm D call. CDR1 SGHAT and CDR2 FQNNGV come from the germline V gene. CDR3 length equals 11 residues. Trimming removed 5 bases from V and 8 bases from J, with 9 bases in between. CDR3 amino acids: CASSPGVGYTF. CDR3 in DNA: TGTGCCAGCAGCCCCGGGGTGGGCTACACCTTC.

This clone showed up just a few times. This may arise from a read error, as a much more abundant clone is one base away. The gene calls are TRBV3-1 and TRBJ2-5, with TRBD1 matching 9 bases. Germline CDR1 and CDR2: LGHDT and YNNKEL (reference sequence). The CDR3 has 14 residues. CDR3: CAISPGQGAETQYF. For the CDR3, the DNA is TGTGCCATCAGCCCGGGACAGGGCGCCGAGACCCAGTACTTC.

This clone has ten or more counts. In the same sample, other DNA sequences code for this CDR3. The rearrangement joins TRBV6-2 or TRBV6-3 to TRBJ2-2; D call uncertain. Trimming left V 5 bases short and J 3 bases short, with 22 bases between. The CDR3 is 18 residues long. Germline values: CDR1 MNHEY, CDR2 SVGEGT. CDR3 nucleotide sequence: TGTGCCAGCAGTCTACTCATCCGGGCTGGCCCGTACACCGGGGAGCTGTTTTTT. It translates to CASSLLIRAGPYTGELFF.

The chain is built from TRBV9 and TRBJ1-2; TRBD1 might be the D (5 bases). CDR3 length equals 15 residues. Trimming pared 3 bases from V and 2 bases from J, leaving 14 bases between. In germline, CDR1 is SGDLS, CDR2 YYNGEE. The CDR3 loop is CASSAQDGANYGYTF. The CDR3 DNA reads TGTGCCAGCAGCGCACAGGACGGAGCAAACTATGGCTACACCTTC.

This clone occurred many times. This rearrangement joins TRBV9 to TRBJ2-3; no reliable D call. Trimming stripped 0 bases from V and 2 bases from J, with 10 bases between. Germline CDR1 reads SGDLS; CDR2 reads YYNGEE. The CDR3 covers 15 residues. CDR3 sequence (DNA): TGTGCCAGCAGCGTAGTTCCTCAAAACACAGATACGCAGTATTTT. Encoded protein: CASSVVPQNTDTQYF.

The rearrangement uses TRBV28 and TRBJ1-1; D is perhaps TRBD1 (5 bases). The CDR3 loop spans 15 amino acids. V lost 6 bases to trimming and J lost 0 bases, with 14 bases between them. Per the germline V gene, CDR1 is MDHEN and CDR2 is SYDVKM. The CDR3 DNA follows: TGTGCCAGCAGCCAAACCGGGACGGTGAACACTGAAGCTTTCTTT. Its protein is CASSQTGTVNTEAFF.

This clone is classed as medium-sized. This sequence joins TRBV20-1 and TRBJ1-2; D uncertain. V was clipped by 0 bases and J by 2 bases, with 4 bases between them. This CDR3 spans 12 amino acids. Germline lookup yields CDR1 DFQATT and CDR2 SNEGSKA (reference sequence). CDR3 region: CSARDQNYGYTF. The DNA for the CDR3 is TGCAGTGCTAGAGATCAGAACTATGGCTACACCTTC.

The table lists this clone with many counts. This chain links TRBV24-1 with TRBJ2-2; D is unresolved. V was cut by 7 bases and J by 3 bases, with 8 bases left in between. The CDR3 covers 13 residues. The germline gives CDR1 KGHDR, CDR2 SFDVKD. The CDR3 region is CATRLSDTGELFF. The CDR3, as DNA: TGTGCCACCAGATTGTCGGACACCGGGGAGCTGTTTTTT.

The chain is built from TRBV11-2 and TRBJ2-3; D uncertain. Looked up from germline, CDR1 is SGHAT and CDR2 is FQNNGV. Trimming cost V 4 bases and J 0 bases, with 17 bases left between them. This CDR3 region has 17 residues. This chain's CDR3 is CASSSYGAPLSTDTQYF. CDR3 in DNA: TGTGCCAGCAGCTCATACGGCGCCCCGCTTAGCACAGATACGCAGTATTTT.

This clone came up many times. The chain employs TRBV2 and TRBJ1-2; D not certain. From germline, CDR1 is SNHLY and CDR2 FYNNEI. The CDR3 consists of 13 residues. V dropped 4 bases and J dropped 4 bases, with 10 bases sitting between them. As DNA, the CDR3 is TGTGCCAGCAGTGTGGGCCAAGGCTATGGCTACACCTTC. This gives the protein CASSVGQGYGYTF.

This clone appeared many times. As DNA, the CDR3 is TGTGCCAGCAGTTACGGGGGAGGCGAGAATCAGCCCCAGCATTTT. Translated: CASSYGGGENQPQHF. V usage is TRBV28 and J usage is TRBJ1-5; possibly TRBD1 for D (5 bases). The CDR3 has 15 residues. Trimming removed 4 bases at V and 4 bases at J, with 14 bases between. Per the germline V gene, CDR1 is MDHEN and CDR2 is SYDVKM.

This clone is medium-sized. The chain carries TRBV28 and TRBJ1-6; tentative D call: TRBD1 (5 bases). CDR3 length: 14 residues. Trimming removed 5 bases at V and 10 bases at J, with 15 bases between. Germline loops: CDR1 MDHEN, CDR2 SYDVKM. As DNA, the CDR3 is TGTGCCAGCAGTACCCCGGCGGGGGACTCACCCCTCCACTTT. This gives the protein CASSTPAGDSPLHF.